This T cell receptor beta chain is drawn from a study of blood T cell repertoires in COVID-19. The assay was immunoSEQ multiplex PCR, and TCRdb's table has in-frame clones only and misses some. The sample holds about 260,000 clones, less than 90% seen once. The V gene end was trimmed by 4 bases and the J gene end by 3 bases; junction bases not matched to a gene: 5. There are 17 residues in the CDR3. CDR1 SGHVS and CDR2 FNYEAQ come from the germline V gene. The chain combines TRBV7-6 with TRBJ2-1, with 14 bases fitting TRBD2. The sequenced material came from peripheral blood. This receptor was identified in a man in his sixties who had recovered from COVID-19. CDR3 bases: TGTGCCAGCAGCTACACCGGGACTAGCGGGGGCTACAATGAGCAGTTCTTC. It encodes CASSYTGTSGGYNEQFF. Variable domain in full (rest from reference TRBV7-6 and TRBJ2-1): GAGVSQSPRYKVTKRGQDVALRCDPISGHVSLYWYRQALGQGPEFLTYFNYEAQQDKSGLPNDRFSAERPEGSISTLTIQRTEQRDSAMYRCASSYTGTSGGYNEQFFGPGTRLTVL.